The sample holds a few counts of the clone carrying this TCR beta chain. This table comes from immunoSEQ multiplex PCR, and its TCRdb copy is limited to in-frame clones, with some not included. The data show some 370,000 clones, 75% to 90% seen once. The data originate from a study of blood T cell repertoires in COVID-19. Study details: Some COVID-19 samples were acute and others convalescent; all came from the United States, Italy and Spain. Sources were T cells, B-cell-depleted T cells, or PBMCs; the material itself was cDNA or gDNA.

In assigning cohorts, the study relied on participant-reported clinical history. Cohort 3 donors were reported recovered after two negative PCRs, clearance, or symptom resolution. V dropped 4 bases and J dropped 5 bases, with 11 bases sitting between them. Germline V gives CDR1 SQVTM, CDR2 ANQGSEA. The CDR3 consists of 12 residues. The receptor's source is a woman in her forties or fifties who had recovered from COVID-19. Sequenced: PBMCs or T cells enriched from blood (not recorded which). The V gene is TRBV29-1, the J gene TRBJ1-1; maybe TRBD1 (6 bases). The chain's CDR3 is CSVGGGGTEAFF. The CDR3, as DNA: TGCAGCGTTGGGGGAGGGGGAACTGAAGCTTTCTTT.